A selection of T cell receptor beta chains follows, all from one sample in a study of T cell responses to AZD1222 COVID-19 vaccine. TCRdb's copy holds only in-frame clones and misses some; the assay was immunoSEQ multiplex PCR. This sample has about 160,000 clones, with approximately 89% found just once. The sequencing here drew on peripheral blood, taken on day 0 of AZD1222 vaccination. These receptors were collected from an adult in good health. Both conserved end residues are part of each CDR3. Fields, in order: J gene, CDR3 length, D gene, clone size, V gene, CDR3 DNA, CDR3 protein. D genes are given only for firm matches. Only some rows state a clone size, as once, few, many or a class for expanded clones.

J: TRBJ2-1
length: 19
D: NA
size: NA
V: TRBV5-1
DNA: TGCGCCAGCAACCGAGGGGAACCTATCCGGGACTTCTCCTACAATGAGCAGTTCTTC
CDR3: CASNRGEPIRDFSYNEQFF

J: TRBJ2-2
length: 15
D: TRBD2
size: NA
V: TRBV6-2/TRBV6-3
DNA: TGTGCCAGCAGCATAGCGGGAGGGAACACCGGGGAGCTGTTTTTT
CDR3: CASSIAGGNTGELFF

J: TRBJ1-4
length: 14
D: NA
size: NA
V: TRBV14
DNA: TGTGCCAGCAGCAGGCGACAGTCAGATGAAAAACTGTTTTTT
CDR3: CASSRRQSDEKLFF

J: TRBJ2-7
length: 15
D: NA
size: NA
V: TRBV28
DNA: TGTGCCAGCAAGGCGGGGAATGAAGGGTCCTACGAGCAGTACTTC
CDR3: CASKAGNEGSYEQYF

J: TRBJ1-1
length: 15
D: NA
size: NA
V: TRBV5-4
DNA: TGTGCCAGCAGCTTGGGAGGGGATATGAACACTGAAGCTTTCTTT
CDR3: CASSLGGDMNTEAFF

J: TRBJ2-3
length: 14
D: TRBD1
size: NA
V: TRBV2
DNA: TGTGCCAGCAGCGCCAGGGGGCGAGGAGATACGCAGTATTTT
CDR3: CASSARGRGDTQYF

J: TRBJ2-5
length: 15
D: TRBD1
size: NA
V: TRBV5-1
DNA: TGCGCCAGCAGCTTCGGACAGGGGGCGTTTGAGACCCAGTACTTC
CDR3: CASSFGQGAFETQYF

J: TRBJ2-6
length: 17
D: NA
size: NA
V: TRBV5-1
DNA: TGCGCCAGCAGCTTGGACGCGGGGGCGCGGGGGGCCAACGTCCTGACTTTC
CDR3: CASSLDAGARGANVLTF

J: TRBJ2-7
length: 13
D: NA
size: NA
V: TRBV3-1/TRBV3-2
DNA: TGTGCCAGCAGCCAAGTTTTTATGGGAGAGCAGTACTTC
CDR3: CASSQVFMGEQYF

J: TRBJ2-7
length: 15
D: NA
size: few
V: TRBV7-2
DNA: TGTGCCAGCAGCTTAGTGCGGCGGCGGGACTACGAGCAGTACTTC
CDR3: CASSLVRRRDYEQYF

J: TRBJ2-7
length: 16
D: NA
size: NA
V: TRBV3-1/TRBV3-2
DNA: TGTGCCAGCAGCCAAGGGAGGGGATATTCGACCTACGAGCAGTACTTC
CDR3: CASSQGRGYSTYEQYF

J: TRBJ2-7
length: 17
D: TRBD2
size: NA
V: TRBV7-8
DNA: TGTGCCAGCAGCTTAGCGGGTGTCCCGGGAGGTCTTTACGAGCAGTACTTC
CDR3: CASSLAGVPGGLYEQYF

J: TRBJ1-2
length: 14
D: NA
size: NA
V: TRBV6-2/TRBV6-3
DNA: TGTGCCAGCAGTTACAGGGCAGGCCCCTATGGCTACACCTTC
CDR3: CASSYRAGPYGYTF

J: TRBJ1-1
length: 14
D: NA
size: once
V: TRBV5-1
DNA: TGCGCCAGCAGCTCAGGGGAAGTGGGGACTGAAGCTTTCTTT
CDR3: CASSSGEVGTEAFF

J: TRBJ2-1
length: 17
D: TRBD2
size: NA
V: TRBV19
DNA: TGTGCCAGTAGTACAAGACTAGCGGGAAGGGGGTCGGATGAGCAGTTCTTC
CDR3: CASSTRLAGRGSDEQFF

J: TRBJ2-5
length: 15
D: TRBD2
size: NA
V: TRBV28
DNA: TGTGCCAGCAGTAAGGCGCTAGCGGGGGGACAGACCCAGTACTTC
CDR3: CASSKALAGGQTQYF

J: TRBJ1-2
length: 16
D: NA
size: NA
V: TRBV6-1
DNA: TGTGCCAGCAGTGAACAGCGAGTGGCGAGGTATTATGGCTACACCTTC
CDR3: CASSEQRVARYYGYTF

J: TRBJ2-7
length: 13
D: NA
size: NA
V: TRBV3-1/TRBV3-2
DNA: TGTGCCAGCAGCCCCAGTTTCGACTACGAGCAGTACTTC
CDR3: CASSPSFDYEQYF

J: TRBJ1-1
length: 11
D: NA
size: NA
V: TRBV29-1
DNA: TGCAGCGTTTCGGGGAACACTGAAGCTTTCTTT
CDR3: CSVSGNTEAFF

J: TRBJ2-5
length: 15
D: NA
size: many
V: TRBV7-2
DNA: TGTGCCAGCAGCTTAAGGACACAAAGCGCGGAGACCCAGTACTTC
CDR3: CASSLRTQSAETQYF

J: TRBJ1-5
length: 15
D: NA
size: NA
V: TRBV7-6
DNA: TGTGCCAGCAGCTTAGCGCGTGGGTCCGACCAGCCCCAGCATTTT
CDR3: CASSLARGSDQPQHF

J: TRBJ1-4
length: 14
D: TRBD1
size: NA
V: TRBV11-3
DNA: TGTGCCAGCAGCCTCGGACAGGGCGCTGAAAAACTGTTTTTT
CDR3: CASSLGQGAEKLFF

J: TRBJ1-1
length: 13
D: NA
size: NA
V: TRBV12-3/TRBV12-4
DNA: TGTGCCAGCAGTTTATGGGGCAGACCTCTTCCTTTCTTT
CDR3: CASSLWGRPLPFF

J: TRBJ2-3
length: 18
D: NA
size: NA
V: TRBV6-1
DNA: TGTGCCAGCAGTGAAGCGCTTCGTGGGCTAGCCAACACGCATACGCAGTATTTT
CDR3: CASSEALRGLANTHTQYF

J: TRBJ1-2
length: 15
D: NA
size: NA
V: TRBV4-2
DNA: TGTGCCAGCAGCCAAGAGTGGGGGGGGCCCTATGGCTACACCTTC
CDR3: CASSQEWGGPYGYTF

J: TRBJ2-3
length: 19
D: TRBD2
size: NA
V: TRBV7-3
DNA: TGTGCCAGCAGCTCCGGGACTAGCGGGAGAGTGGGATCAACAGATACGCAGTATTTT
CDR3: CASSSGTSGRVGSTDTQYF

J: TRBJ1-5
length: 12
D: NA
size: NA
V: TRBV28
DNA: TGTGCCAGCAGTGCCCTCGGGACGGACTTTCATTTT
CDR3: CASSALGTDFHF

J: TRBJ2-5
length: 11
D: NA
size: once
V: TRBV30
DNA: TGTGCCCCAAGGTCTCAGGAGACCCAGTACTTC
CDR3: CAPRSQETQYF

J: TRBJ2-7
length: 14
D: TRBD2
size: NA
V: TRBV7-9
DNA: TGTGCCAGCAGCCTAGCGGGAGCTAACTACGAGCAGTACTTC
CDR3: CASSLAGANYEQYF

J: TRBJ1-1
length: 14
D: TRBD1
size: NA
V: TRBV28
DNA: TGTGCCAGCAGTCTCACAGGGGGCCAGACTGAAGCTTTCTTT
CDR3: CASSLTGGQTEAFF

J: TRBJ2-1
length: 13
D: NA
size: NA
V: TRBV27
DNA: TGTGCCAGCAGTTTGTCTCAGAACAATGAGCAGTTCTTC
CDR3: CASSLSQNNEQFF

J: TRBJ1-2
length: 12
D: NA
size: NA
V: TRBV6-2/TRBV6-3
DNA: TGTGCCAGCAGTACCGGAGACTATGGCTACACCTTC
CDR3: CASSTGDYGYTF

J: TRBJ2-1
length: 15
D: TRBD2
size: NA
V: TRBV4-2
DNA: TGTGCCAGCAGCCAAGGCCAGCGGGAGGGGAATGAGCAGTTCTTC
CDR3: CASSQGQREGNEQFF

J: TRBJ1-2
length: 14
D: NA
size: once
V: TRBV18
DNA: TGTGCCAGCTCACCATCGGACGGGAACTATGGCTACACCTTC
CDR3: CASSPSDGNYGYTF

J: TRBJ2-7
length: 14
D: NA
size: NA
V: TRBV19
DNA: TGTGCCAGTAGTATTATCGACAACTCCTACGAGCAGTACTTC
CDR3: CASSIIDNSYEQYF

J: TRBJ2-2
length: 14
D: NA
size: NA
V: TRBV6-5
DNA: TGTGCCAGCCCAACATCTGCTGAGACCGGGGAGCTGTTTTTT
CDR3: CASPTSAETGELFF

J: TRBJ2-5
length: 17
D: NA
size: once
V: TRBV9
DNA: TGTGCCAGCAGCCCCGGTAGGTCGGTCCGACAGCAAGAGACCCAGTACTTC
CDR3: CASSPGRSVRQQETQYF

J: TRBJ1-2
length: 16
D: TRBD1
size: NA
V: TRBV12-5
DNA: TGTGCTAGTGGTCCCCCGTGGGGACAGGGAGCTAATGGCTACACCTTC
CDR3: CASGPPWGQGANGYTF

J: TRBJ2-1
length: 15
D: NA
size: NA
V: TRBV7-3
DNA: TGTGCCAGCAGCTTAGGGCTAGCTGTGTACAATGAGCAGTTCTTC
CDR3: CASSLGLAVYNEQFF

J: TRBJ2-3
length: 16
D: TRBD1
size: NA
V: TRBV5-6
DNA: TGTGCCAGCAGCCTGGGAGGGACAGGGTTGGATGCTACGCAGTATTTT
CDR3: CASSLGGTGLDATQYF

J: TRBJ2-5
length: 12
D: NA
size: NA
V: TRBV30
DNA: TGTGCCTGGAGTTCTCAGGGGGAGACCCAGTACTTC
CDR3: CAWSSQGETQYF

J: TRBJ2-3
length: 13
D: NA
size: NA
V: TRBV24-1
DNA: TGTGCCACCGCCGGTGCCTCCACAGATACGCAGTATTTT
CDR3: CATAGASTDTQYF

J: TRBJ1-2
length: 14
D: NA
size: NA
V: TRBV29-1
DNA: TGCAGCGTTGAGAGCGAGGATTCTGGAGGCGGCTACACCTTC
CDR3: CSVESEDSGGGYTF

J: TRBJ1-1
length: 15
D: NA
size: once
V: TRBV18
DNA: TGTGCCAGCTCACCAAGCCCCGCGAAGGACACTGAAGCTTTCTTT
CDR3: CASSPSPAKDTEAFF

J: TRBJ1-2
length: 15
D: NA
size: NA
V: TRBV7-9
DNA: TGTGCCGGATATAGTGATGGACACGGACCGAATGGCTACACCTTC
CDR3: CAGYSDGHGPNGYTF

J: TRBJ2-1
length: 16
D: NA
size: NA
V: TRBV4-1
DNA: TGCGCCAGCAGCCAAGACGGAGGGCCCCCCTACAATGAGCAGTTCTTC
CDR3: CASSQDGGPPYNEQFF

J: TRBJ2-1
length: 15
D: TRBD1
size: NA
V: TRBV20-1
DNA: TGCAGTGCCAGTGGTCAGGGGGCAGCGCCTAATGAGCAGTTCTTC
CDR3: CSASGQGAAPNEQFF

J: TRBJ2-1
length: 15
D: TRBD2
size: once
V: TRBV28
DNA: TGTGCCAGCAGTTCCTTAGCGGGTAAGATGAATGAGCAGTTCTTC
CDR3: CASSSLAGKMNEQFF

J: TRBJ2-5
length: 14
D: TRBD1
size: NA
V: TRBV28
DNA: TGTGCCAGCAGGACCGGGACAGGAAGAGGAACCCAGTACTTC
CDR3: CASRTGTGRGTQYF

J: TRBJ2-1
length: 14
D: NA
size: NA
V: TRBV15
DNA: TGTGCCACCAGCACTTCGAACTCCTACAATGAGCAGTTCTTC
CDR3: CATSTSNSYNEQFF

J: TRBJ2-5
length: 15
D: TRBD1
size: NA
V: TRBV18
DNA: TGTGCCAGTTCCTCGTGGGACAGTCGAAAAGAGACCCAGTACTTC
CDR3: CASSSWDSRKETQYF

J: TRBJ2-3
length: 15
D: NA
size: NA
V: TRBV7-3
DNA: TGTGCCAGCAGCTTAAGTCTTCGAAGCACAGATACGCAGTATTTT
CDR3: CASSLSLRSTDTQYF

J: TRBJ1-4
length: 13
D: NA
size: NA
V: TRBV28
DNA: TGTGCCAGCAGTACACCGGGTGATGAAAAACTGTTTTTT
CDR3: CASSTPGDEKLFF